This T cell receptor (beta chain) was captured by sequencing in a study of cytomegalovirus exposure and HLA in healthy donors. This CDR3 region has 12 residues. Per the germline V gene, CDR1 is SGHRS and CDR2 is YFSETQ. V lost 0 bases to trimming and J lost 10 bases; unmatched junction nucleotides: 2. General study points: Earlier analysis found most TCR beta V segments productive about 90% or about 30% of the time. What was likely a sequencing artifact was a cluster of highly shared sequence variants. It was reported that TCR beta sequences correctly inferred the HLA-A and HLA-B alleles for most subjects.

The PCR used 60 Vbeta and 13 Jbeta primers. Libraries were prepared by immunoSEQ multiplex PCR; TCRdb keeps only in-frame clonotypes and omits some of them. The sample's table shows about 87,000 clones. About this clone: Its antigen is unidentified.

The V call is TRBV5-1, the J call TRBJ1-1; 8 bases map to TRBD1. This receptor was taken from a man in his fifties or sixties in good health and CMV-seropositive. The material sequenced was PBMCs. The CDR3 DNA sequence: TGCGCCAGCAGCTTGGACAGGGGGGCAGCTTTCTTT. This sequence encodes CASSLDRGAAFF.